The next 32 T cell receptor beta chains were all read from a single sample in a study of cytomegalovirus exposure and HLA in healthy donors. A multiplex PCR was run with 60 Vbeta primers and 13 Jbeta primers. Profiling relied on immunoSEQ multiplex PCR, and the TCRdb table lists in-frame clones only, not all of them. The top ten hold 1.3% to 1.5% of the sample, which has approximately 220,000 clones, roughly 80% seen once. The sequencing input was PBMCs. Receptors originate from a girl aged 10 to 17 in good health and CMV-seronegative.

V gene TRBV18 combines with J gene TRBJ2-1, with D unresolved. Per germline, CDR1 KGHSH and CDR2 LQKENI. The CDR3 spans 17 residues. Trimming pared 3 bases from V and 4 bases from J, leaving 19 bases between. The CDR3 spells CASSPLSSIPVYNEQFF. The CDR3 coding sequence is TGTGCCAGCTCACCCTTATCGTCCATCCCGGTGTACAATGAGCAGTTCTTC.

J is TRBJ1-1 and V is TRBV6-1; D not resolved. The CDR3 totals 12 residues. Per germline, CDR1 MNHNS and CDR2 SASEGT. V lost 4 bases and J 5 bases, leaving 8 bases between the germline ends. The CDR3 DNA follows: TGTGCCAGCAGTGTCGGGGAGACTGAAGCTTTCTTT. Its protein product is CASSVGETEAFF.

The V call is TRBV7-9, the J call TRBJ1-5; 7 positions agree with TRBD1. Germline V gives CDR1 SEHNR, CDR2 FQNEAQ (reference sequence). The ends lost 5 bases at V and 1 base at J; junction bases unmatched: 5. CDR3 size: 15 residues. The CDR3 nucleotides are TGTGCCAGCAGCACAGGGGATCGAAGCAATCAGCCCCAGCATTTT. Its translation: CASSTGDRSNQPQHF.

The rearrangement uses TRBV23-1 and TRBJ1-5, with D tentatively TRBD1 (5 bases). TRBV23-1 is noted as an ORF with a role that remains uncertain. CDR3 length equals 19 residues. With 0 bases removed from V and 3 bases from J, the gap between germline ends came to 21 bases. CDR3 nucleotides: TGCGCCAGCAGTCAATCGGCGATATTTGCAGGGTGCGACAATCAGCCCCAGCATTTT. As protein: CASSQSAIFAGCDNQPQHF.

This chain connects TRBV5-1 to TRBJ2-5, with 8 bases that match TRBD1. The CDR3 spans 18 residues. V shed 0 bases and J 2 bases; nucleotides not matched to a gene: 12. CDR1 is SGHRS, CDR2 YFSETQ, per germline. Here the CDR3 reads CASSLVQGAWASQETQYF. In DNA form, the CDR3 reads TGCGCCAGCAGCTTGGTCCAGGGGGCGTGGGCTAGTCAAGAGACCCAGTACTTC.

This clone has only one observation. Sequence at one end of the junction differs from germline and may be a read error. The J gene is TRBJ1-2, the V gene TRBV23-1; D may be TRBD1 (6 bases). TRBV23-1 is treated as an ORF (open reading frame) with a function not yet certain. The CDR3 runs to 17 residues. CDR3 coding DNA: TGCGCCAGCAGTGAATCCACCACCCCCGGGACAAACTATGGCTACACCTTC. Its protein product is CASSESTTPGTNYGYTF.

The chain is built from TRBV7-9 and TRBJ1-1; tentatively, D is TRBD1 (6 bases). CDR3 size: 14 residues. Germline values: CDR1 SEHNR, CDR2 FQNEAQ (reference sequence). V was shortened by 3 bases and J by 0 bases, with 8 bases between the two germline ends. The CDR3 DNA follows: TGTGCCAGCAGCTTTGGACAGATGAACACTGAAGCTTTCTTT. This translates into CASSFGQMNTEAFF.

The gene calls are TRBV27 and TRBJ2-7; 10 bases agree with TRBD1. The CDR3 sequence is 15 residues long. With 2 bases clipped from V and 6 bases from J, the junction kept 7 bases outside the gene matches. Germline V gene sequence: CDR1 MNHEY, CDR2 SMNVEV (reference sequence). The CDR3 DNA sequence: TGTGCCAGCAGTTTAACCGGGACAGGGGTCGGCGAGCAGTACTTC. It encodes CASSLTGTGVGEQYF.

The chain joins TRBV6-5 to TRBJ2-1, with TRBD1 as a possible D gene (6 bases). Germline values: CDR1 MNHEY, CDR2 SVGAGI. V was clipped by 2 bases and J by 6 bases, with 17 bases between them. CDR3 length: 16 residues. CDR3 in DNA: TGTGCCAGCAGTTACGGGGCAGGGGCCCGACCCAATGAGCAGTTCTTC. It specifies CASSYGAGARPNEQFF.

CDR3 sequence (DNA): TGTGCCTGGAGTGTGGTAGGGGTCAAAGCTTTCTTT. This gives the protein CAWSVVGVKAFF. This chain joins TRBV30 and TRBJ1-1; possible D gene TRBD1, 5 bases. Deletions cut 0 bases from V and 9 bases from J, with 11 bases between. CDR3 length equals 12 residues. Germline CDR1 is GTSNPN and CDR2 is SVGIG (reference sequence).

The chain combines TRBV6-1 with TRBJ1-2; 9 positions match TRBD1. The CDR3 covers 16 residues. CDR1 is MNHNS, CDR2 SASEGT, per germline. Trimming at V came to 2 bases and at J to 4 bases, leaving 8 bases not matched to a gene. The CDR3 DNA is TGTGCCAGCAGTGAATTGGGACAGGGCCGGGGCTATGGCTACACCTTC. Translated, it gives CASSELGQGRGYGYTF.

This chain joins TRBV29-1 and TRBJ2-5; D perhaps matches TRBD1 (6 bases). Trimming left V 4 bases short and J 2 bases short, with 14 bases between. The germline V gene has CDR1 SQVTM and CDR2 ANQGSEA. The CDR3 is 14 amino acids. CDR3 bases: TGCAGCGTTGGAGGGGGACCCACACAAGAGACCCAGTACTTC. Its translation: CSVGGGPTQETQYF.

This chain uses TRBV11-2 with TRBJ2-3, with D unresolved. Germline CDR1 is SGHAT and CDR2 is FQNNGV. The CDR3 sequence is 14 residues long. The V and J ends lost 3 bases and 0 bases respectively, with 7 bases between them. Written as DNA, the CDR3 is TGTGCCAGCAGCTTGGCTTGGAGCACAGATACGCAGTATTTT. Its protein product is CASSLAWSTDTQYF.

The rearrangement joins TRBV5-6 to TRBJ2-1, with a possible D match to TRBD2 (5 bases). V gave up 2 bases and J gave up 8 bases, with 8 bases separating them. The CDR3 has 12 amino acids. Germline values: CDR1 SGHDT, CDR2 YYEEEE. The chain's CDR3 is CASSFERDEQFF. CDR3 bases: TGTGCCAGCAGCTTCGAGAGGGATGAGCAGTTCTTC.

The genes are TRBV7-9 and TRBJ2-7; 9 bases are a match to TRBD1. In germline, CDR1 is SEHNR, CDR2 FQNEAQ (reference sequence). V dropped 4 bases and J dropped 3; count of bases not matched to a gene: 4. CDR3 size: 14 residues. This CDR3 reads CASSSRDRDYEQYF. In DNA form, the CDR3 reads TGTGCCAGCAGCTCACGGGACAGGGACTACGAGCAGTACTTC.

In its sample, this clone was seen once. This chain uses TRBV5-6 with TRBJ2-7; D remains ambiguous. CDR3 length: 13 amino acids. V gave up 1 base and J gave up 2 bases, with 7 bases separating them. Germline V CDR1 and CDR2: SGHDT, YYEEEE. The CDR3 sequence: CASSLRRAYEQYF. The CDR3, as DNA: TGTGCCAGCAGCTTGCGGAGAGCCTACGAGCAGTACTTC.

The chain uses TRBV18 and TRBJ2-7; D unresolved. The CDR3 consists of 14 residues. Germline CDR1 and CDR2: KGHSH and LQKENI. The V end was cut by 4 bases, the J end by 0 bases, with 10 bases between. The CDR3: CASSQAESSYEQYF. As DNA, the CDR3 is TGTGCCAGCTCACAGGCGGAGAGCTCCTACGAGCAGTACTTC.

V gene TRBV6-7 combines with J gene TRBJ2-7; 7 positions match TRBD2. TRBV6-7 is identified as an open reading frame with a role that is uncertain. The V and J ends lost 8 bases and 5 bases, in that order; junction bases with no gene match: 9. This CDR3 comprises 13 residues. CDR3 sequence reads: CASASGFRNEQYF. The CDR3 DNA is TGTGCCAGCGCTAGCGGCTTTCGCAACGAGCAGTACTTC.

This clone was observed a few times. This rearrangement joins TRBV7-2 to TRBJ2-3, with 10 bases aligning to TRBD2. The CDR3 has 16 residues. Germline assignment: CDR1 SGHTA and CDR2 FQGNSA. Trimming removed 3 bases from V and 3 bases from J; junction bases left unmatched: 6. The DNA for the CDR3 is TGTGCCAGCAGCTTTCGCCCTAGCGGGGGAACAGATACGCAGTATTTT. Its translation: CASSFRPSGGTDTQYF.

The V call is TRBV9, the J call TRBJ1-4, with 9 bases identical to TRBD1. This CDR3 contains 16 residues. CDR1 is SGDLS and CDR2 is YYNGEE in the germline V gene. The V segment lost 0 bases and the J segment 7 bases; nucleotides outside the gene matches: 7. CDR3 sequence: CASSVGMGQGGEKLFF. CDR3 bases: TGTGCCAGCAGCGTAGGAATGGGACAGGGCGGTGAAAAACTGTTTTTT.

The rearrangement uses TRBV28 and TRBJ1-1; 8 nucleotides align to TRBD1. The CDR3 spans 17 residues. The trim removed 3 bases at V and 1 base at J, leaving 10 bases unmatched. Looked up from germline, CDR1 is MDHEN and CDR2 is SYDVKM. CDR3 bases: TGTGCCAGCAGTTTCCTTGGACAGGGAAACTCGAACACTGAAGCTTTCTTT. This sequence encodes CASSFLGQGNSNTEAFF. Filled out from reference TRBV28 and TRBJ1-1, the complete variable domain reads DVKVTQSSRYLVKRTGEKVFLECVQDMDHENMFWYRQDPGLGLRLIYFSYDVKMKEKGDIPEGYSVSREKKERFSLILESASTNQTSMYLCASSFLGQGNSNTEAFFGQGTRLTVV.

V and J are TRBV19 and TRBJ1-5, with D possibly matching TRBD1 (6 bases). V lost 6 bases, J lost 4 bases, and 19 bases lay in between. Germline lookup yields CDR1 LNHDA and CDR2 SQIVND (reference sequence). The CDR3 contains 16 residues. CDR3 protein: CASSLVRGLGNQPQHF. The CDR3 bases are TGTGCCAGTAGCCTTGTCAGGGGCTTAGGGAATCAGCCCCAGCATTTT.

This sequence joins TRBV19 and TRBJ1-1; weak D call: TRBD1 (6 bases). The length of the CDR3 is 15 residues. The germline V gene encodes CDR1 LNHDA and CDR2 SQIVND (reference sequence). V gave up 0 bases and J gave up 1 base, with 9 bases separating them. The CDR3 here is CASSIEARGNTEAFF. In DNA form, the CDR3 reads TGTGCCAGTAGTATAGAGGCCAGGGGGAACACTGAAGCTTTCTTT. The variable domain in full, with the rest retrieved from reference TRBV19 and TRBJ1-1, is DGGITQSPKYLFRKEGQNVTLSCEQNLNHDAMYWYRQDPGQGLRLIYYSQIVNDFQKGDIAEGYSVSREKKESFPLTVTSAQKNPTAFYLCASSIEARGNTEAFFGQGTRLTVV.

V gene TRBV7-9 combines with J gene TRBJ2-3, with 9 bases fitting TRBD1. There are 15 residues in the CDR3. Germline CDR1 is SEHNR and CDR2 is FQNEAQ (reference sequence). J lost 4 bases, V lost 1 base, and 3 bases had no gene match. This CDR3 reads CASSLGGQGADTQYF. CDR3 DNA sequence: TGTGCCAGCAGCTTAGGGGGACAGGGCGCAGATACGCAGTATTTT.

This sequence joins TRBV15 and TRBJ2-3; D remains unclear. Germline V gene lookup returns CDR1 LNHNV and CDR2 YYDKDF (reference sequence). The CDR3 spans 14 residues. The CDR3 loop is CGTAAYSSTDTQYF. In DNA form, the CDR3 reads TGTGGTACCGCGGCCTACTCTTCCACAGATACGCAGTATTTT.

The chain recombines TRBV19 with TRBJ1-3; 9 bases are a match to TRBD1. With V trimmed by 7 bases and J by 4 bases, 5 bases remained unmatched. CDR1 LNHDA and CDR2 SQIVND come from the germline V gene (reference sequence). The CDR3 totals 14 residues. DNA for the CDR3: TGTGCCAGTACGGGGACAGGGAGGGGAAACACCATATATTTT. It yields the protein CASTGTGRGNTIYF.

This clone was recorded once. This chain's CDR3 is CASSLRIQGNYGYTF. The CDR3 DNA reads TGTGCCAGCAGCTTAAGGATCCAGGGGAACTATGGCTACACCTTC. The V call is TRBV7-8, the J call TRBJ1-2, with D perhaps matching TRBD1 (6 bases). Trimming shortened V by 2 bases and J by 2 bases, and 12 bases separated the two germline ends. The CDR3 totals 15 residues. Germline-derived CDR1 and CDR2 are SGHVS and FQNEAQ.

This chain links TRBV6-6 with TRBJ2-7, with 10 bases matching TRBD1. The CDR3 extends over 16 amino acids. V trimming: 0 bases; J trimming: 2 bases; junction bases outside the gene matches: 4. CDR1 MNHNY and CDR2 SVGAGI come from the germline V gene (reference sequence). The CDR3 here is CASSYSKGTGAYEQYF. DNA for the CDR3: TGTGCCAGCAGTTACTCGAAAGGGACAGGGGCCTACGAGCAGTACTTC.

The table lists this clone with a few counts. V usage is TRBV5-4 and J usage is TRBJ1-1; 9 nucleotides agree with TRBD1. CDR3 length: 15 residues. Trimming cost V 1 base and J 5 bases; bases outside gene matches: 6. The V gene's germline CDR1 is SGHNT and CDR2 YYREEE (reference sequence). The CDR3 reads CASSLIQGARTEAFF. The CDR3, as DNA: TGTGCCAGCAGCTTGATACAGGGGGCAAGGACTGAAGCTTTCTTT. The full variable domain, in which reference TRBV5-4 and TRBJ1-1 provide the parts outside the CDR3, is ETGVTQSPTHLIKTRGQQVTLRCSSQSGHNTVSWYQQALGQGPQFIFQYYREEENGRGNFPPRFSGLQFPNYSSELNVNALELDDSALYLCASSLIQGARTEAFFGQGTRLTVV.

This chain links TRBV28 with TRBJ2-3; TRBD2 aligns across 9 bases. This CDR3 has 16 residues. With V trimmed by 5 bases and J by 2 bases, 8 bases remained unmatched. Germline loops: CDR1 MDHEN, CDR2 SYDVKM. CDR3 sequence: CASSPTGTSLTDTQYF. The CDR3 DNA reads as TGTGCCAGCAGTCCAACCGGGACTAGCCTCACAGATACGCAGTATTTT.

CDR3 sequence (DNA): TGCGCCACCAGACAGGGAGACACCATATATTTT. As protein: CATRQGDTIYF. The chain combines TRBV5-1 with TRBJ1-3; 7 positions match TRBD1. The CDR3 spans 11 residues. Trimming removed 9 bases from V and 8 bases from J; junction bases left unmatched: 5. Germline assignment: CDR1 SGHRS and CDR2 YFSETQ.

The CDR3 loop reads CASSFILVDRKNQPQHF. The CDR3 region has the DNA TGTGCCAGCAGTTTTATTTTGGTGGACAGGAAAAATCAGCCCCAGCATTTT. This chain joins TRBV28 and TRBJ1-5; 7 bases are a match to TRBD1. V lost 3 bases, J lost 4 bases, and 12 bases stayed unmatched. Germline CDR1 MDHEN, CDR2 SYDVKM. The CDR3 runs to 17 residues.